This T cell receptor (beta chain) was captured by sequencing in a study of vaccination and CD4 T cells after COVID-19. The CDR3 totals 15 residues. Trimming cost V 5 bases and J 4 bases; bases outside gene matches: 9. Germline CDR1 is SEHNR and CDR2 is FQNEAQ (reference sequence). Study conclusions and caveats: The median SARS-CoV-2-reactive clonotype number increased from around 20 to 38, without statistical significance.

On this clonotype: What it binds is unknown.

Cultured CD4+ T cells had their DNA profiled by the Oncomine TCR Beta short-read assay. MiXCR, applied by TCRdb to the PCR reads, yields one record per CDR3 protein. Of some 22,000 distinct CDR3 sequences listed, approximately 65% were seen once; the top ten hold roughly 24%. Treatment here: 10-day PBMC culture with coronavirus spike peptide pools or control peptides (ViraFEST assay). Under the ViraFEST approach, antigen-specific T cells were expanded with peptide pools and TCRs subsequently sequenced. V usage is TRBV7-9 and J usage is TRBJ1-2, with 8 positions matching TRBD1. The source was CD4+ T cells from blood, cultured in vitro, collected before SARS-CoV-2 vaccination. This clonotype was sampled from a human donor who received a COVID-19 vaccine. This CDR3 reads CASSKDRVGGYGYTF. DNA for the CDR3: TGTGCCAGCAGCAAGGACAGGGTAGGAGGCTATGGCTACACCTTC.